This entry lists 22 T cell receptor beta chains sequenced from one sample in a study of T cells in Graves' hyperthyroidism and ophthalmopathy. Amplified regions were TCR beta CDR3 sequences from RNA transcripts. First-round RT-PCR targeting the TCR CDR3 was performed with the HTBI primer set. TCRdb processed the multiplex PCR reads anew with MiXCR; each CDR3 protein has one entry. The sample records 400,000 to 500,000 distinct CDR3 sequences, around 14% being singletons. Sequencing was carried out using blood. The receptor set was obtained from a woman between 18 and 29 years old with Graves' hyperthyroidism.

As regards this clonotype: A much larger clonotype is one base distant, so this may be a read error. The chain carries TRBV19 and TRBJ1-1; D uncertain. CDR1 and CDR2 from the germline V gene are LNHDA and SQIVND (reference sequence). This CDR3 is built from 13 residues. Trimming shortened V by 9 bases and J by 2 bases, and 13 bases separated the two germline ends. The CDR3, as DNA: TGTGCCAGCCAGACTGAGATTAACACTGAAGCTTTCTTT. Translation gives CASQTEINTEAFF.

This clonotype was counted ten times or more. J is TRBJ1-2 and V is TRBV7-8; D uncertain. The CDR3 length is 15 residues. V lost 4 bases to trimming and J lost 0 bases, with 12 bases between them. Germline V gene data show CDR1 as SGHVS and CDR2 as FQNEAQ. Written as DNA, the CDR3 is TGTGCCAGCAGCTCAACGGAGGCAGCTAACTATGGCTACACCTTC. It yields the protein CASSSTEAANYGYTF. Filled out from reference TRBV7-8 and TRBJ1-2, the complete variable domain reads GAGVSQSPRYKVAKRGQDVALRCDPISGHVSLFWYQQALGQGPEFLTYFQNEAQLDKSGLPSDRFFAERPEGSVSTLKIQRTQQEDSAVYLCASSSTEAANYGYTFGSGTRLTVV.

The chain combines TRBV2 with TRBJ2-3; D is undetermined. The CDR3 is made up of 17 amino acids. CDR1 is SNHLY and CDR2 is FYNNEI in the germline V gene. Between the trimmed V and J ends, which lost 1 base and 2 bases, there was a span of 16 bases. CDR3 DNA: TGTGCCAGCAGTGAAGTTCTCTTTGCGGAGACCACAGATACGCAGTATTTT. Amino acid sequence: CASSEVLFAETTDTQYF.

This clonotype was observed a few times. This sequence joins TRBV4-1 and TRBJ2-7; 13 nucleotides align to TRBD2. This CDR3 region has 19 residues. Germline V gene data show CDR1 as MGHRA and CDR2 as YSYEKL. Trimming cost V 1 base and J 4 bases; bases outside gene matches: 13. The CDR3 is CASSQVLRTSGSWVYEQYF. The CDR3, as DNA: TGCGCCAGCAGCCAAGTCCTTCGGACTAGCGGGAGTTGGGTTTACGAGCAGTACTTC.

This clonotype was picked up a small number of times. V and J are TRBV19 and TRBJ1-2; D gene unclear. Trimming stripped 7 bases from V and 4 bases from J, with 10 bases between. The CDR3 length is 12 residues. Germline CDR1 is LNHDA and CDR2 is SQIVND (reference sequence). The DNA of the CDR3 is TGTGCCAGTAATGGTCAGTTCTATGGCTACACCTTC. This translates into CASNGQFYGYTF. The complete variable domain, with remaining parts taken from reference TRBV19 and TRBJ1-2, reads DGGITQSPKYLFRKEGQNVTLSCEQNLNHDAMYWYRQDPGQGLRLIYYSQIVNDFQKGDIAEGYSVSREKKESFPLTVTSAQKNPTAFYLCASNGQFYGYTFGSGTRLTVV.

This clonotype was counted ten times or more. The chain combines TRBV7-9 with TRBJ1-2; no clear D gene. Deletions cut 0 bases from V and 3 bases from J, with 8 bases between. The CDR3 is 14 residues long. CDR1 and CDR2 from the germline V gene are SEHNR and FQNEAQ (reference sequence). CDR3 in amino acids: CASSLARADYGYTF. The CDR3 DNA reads TGTGCCAGCAGCTTAGCGCGGGCAGACTATGGCTACACCTTC.

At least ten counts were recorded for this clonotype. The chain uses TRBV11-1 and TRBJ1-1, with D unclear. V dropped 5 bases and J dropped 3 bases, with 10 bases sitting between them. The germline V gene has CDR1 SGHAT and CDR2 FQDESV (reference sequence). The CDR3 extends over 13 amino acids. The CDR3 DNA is TGTGCCAGCAGCCCCTCCCATTACACTGAAGCTTTCTTT. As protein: CASSPSHYTEAFF.

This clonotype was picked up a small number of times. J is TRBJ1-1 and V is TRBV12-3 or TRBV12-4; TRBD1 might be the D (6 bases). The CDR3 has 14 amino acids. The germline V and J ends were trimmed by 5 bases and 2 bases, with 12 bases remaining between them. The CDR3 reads CASSRGGPNTEAFF. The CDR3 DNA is TGTGCCAGCAGTCGTGGGGGCCCAAACACTGAAGCTTTCTTT.

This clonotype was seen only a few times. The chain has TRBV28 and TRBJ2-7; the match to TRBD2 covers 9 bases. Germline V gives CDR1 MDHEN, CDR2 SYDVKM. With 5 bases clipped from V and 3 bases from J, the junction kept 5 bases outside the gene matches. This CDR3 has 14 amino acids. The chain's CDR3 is CASSQTSGDYEQYV. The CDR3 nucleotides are TGTGCCAGCAGTCAGACTAGCGGAGACTACGAGCAGTACGTC.

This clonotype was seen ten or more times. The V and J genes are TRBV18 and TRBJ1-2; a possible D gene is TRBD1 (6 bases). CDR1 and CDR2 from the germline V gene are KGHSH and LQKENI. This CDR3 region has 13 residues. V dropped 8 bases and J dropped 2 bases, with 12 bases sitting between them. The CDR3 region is CASSPGGNYGYTF. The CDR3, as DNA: TGTGCCAGCAGCCCTGGGGGCAACTATGGCTACACCTTC.

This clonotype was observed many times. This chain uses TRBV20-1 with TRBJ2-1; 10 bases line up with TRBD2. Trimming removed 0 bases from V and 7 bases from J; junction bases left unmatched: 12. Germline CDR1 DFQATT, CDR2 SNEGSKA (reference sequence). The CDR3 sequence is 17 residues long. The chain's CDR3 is CSARDRVAGGRENEQFF. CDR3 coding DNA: TGCAGTGCTAGAGATCGGGTAGCGGGAGGTAGGGAAAATGAGCAGTTCTTC.

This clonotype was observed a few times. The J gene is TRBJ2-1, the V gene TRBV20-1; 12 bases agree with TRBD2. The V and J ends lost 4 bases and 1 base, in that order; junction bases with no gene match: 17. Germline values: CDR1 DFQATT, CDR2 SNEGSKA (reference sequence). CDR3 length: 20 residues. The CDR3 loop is CSATPTPTSGSSLSYNEQFF. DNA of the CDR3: TGCAGTGCTACTCCCACACCGACTAGCGGGAGCTCCTTATCCTACAATGAGCAGTTCTTC.

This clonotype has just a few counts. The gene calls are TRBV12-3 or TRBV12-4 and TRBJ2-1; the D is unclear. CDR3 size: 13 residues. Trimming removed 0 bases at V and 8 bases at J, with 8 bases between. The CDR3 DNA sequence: TGTGCCAGCAGTTTAGCGCGTCGGGATGAGCAGTTCTTC. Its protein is CASSLARRDEQFF.

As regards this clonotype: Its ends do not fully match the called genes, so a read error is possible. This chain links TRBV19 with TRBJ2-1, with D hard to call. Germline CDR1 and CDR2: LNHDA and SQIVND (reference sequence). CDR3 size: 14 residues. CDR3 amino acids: CASSISTGPNEQSF. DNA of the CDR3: TGTGCCAGTAGTATTTCAACCGGGCCTAATGAGCAGTCCTTC.

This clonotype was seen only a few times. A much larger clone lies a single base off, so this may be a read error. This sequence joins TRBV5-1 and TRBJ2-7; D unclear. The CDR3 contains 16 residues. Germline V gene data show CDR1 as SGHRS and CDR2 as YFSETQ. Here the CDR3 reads CASGFDGSLGSYEQYF. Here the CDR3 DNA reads TGCGCCAGCGGCTTCGACGGATCCCTTGGGTCCTACGAGCAGTACTTC.

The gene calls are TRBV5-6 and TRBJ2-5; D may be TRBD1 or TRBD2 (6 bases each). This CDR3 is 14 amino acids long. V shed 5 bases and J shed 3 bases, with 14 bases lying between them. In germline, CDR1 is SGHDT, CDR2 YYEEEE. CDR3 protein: CASSSGQLKETQYF. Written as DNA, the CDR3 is TGTGCCAGCAGTAGCGGACAGCTAAAAGAGACCCAGTACTTC.

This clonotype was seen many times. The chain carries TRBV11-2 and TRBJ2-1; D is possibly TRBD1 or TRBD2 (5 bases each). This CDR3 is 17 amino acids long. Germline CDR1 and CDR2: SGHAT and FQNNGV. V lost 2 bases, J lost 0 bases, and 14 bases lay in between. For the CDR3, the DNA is TGTGCCAGCAGCTTACGAGGGGCGACCAACTCCTACAATGAGCAGTTCTTC. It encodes CASSLRGATNSYNEQFF.

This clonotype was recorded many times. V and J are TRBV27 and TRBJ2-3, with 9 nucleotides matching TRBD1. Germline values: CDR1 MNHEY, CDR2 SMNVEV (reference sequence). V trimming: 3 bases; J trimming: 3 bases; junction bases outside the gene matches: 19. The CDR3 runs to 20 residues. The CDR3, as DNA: TGTGCCAGCAGTTTCCGCGGGACAGGGAACCGACCTATACAGACAGATACGCAGTATTTT. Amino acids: CASSFRGTGNRPIQTDTQYF.

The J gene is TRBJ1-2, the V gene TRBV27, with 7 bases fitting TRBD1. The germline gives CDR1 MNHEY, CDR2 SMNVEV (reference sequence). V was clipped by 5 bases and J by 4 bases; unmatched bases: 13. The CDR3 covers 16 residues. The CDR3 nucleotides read TGTGCCAGCAGTCCACTGACAGGGATCCTTGCCTATGGCTACACCTTC. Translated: CASSPLTGILAYGYTF.

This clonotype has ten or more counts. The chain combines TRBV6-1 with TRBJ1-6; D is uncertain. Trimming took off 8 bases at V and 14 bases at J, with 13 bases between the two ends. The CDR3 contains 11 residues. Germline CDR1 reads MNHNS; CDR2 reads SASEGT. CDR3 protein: CASFSGVALHF. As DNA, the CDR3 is TGTGCCAGCTTTTCCGGGGTGGCCCTCCACTTT.

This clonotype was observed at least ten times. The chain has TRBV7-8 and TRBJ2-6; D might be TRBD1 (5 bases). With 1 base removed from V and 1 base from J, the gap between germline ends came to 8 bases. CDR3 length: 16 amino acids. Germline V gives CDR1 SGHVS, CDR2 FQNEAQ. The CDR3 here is CASSLVQGSGANVLTF. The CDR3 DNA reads TGTGCCAGCAGCTTAGTTCAGGGTTCTGGGGCCAACGTCCTGACTTTC.

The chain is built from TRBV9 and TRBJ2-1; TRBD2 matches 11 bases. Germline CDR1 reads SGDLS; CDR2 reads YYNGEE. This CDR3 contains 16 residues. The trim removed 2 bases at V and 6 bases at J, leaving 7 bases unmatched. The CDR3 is CASSVPNLAGGNEQFF. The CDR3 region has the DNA TGTGCCAGCAGCGTCCCCAATCTAGCGGGGGGCAATGAGCAGTTCTTC.